The 5 T cell receptor beta chains reported below all come from one sample, sequenced in a study of blood T cell repertoires in COVID-19. The data were produced by immunoSEQ multiplex PCR, yet TCRdb's version contains in-frame clones alone and is incomplete. The sample contains some 290,000 clones, 90% of which appear only once. Material: peripheral blood. The receptor set was obtained from a woman aged 25 to 45 with COVID-19, enrolled during active disease.

The chain uses TRBV27 and TRBJ2-1; 9 positions match TRBD2. Losses at the gene ends were 2 bases for V and 7 bases for J; bases not matched to a gene: 0. This CDR3 is 13 amino acids long. CDR1 is MNHEY, CDR2 SMNVEV, per germline (reference sequence). The CDR3 nucleotides are TGTGCCAGCAGTTTACTAGCGGGAAATGAGCAGTTCTTC. It codes for CASSLLAGNEQFF.

V is TRBV7-9 and J is TRBJ2-1; D possibly corresponds to TRBD1 (5 bases). Deletions cut 1 base from V and 5 bases from J, with 6 bases between. The CDR3 sequence is 13 residues long. Germline CDR1 reads SEHNR; CDR2 reads FQNEAQ (reference sequence). CDR3 DNA: TGTGCCAGCAGCTTAGGACAGAACAATGAGCAGTTCTTC. This encodes CASSLGQNNEQFF.

The chain combines TRBV27 with TRBJ2-5; possible D gene TRBD2, 5 bases. V was trimmed by 3 bases and J by 7 bases, leaving 12 bases between them. From germline, CDR1 is MNHEY and CDR2 SMNVEV (reference sequence). The CDR3 runs to 13 residues. CDR3: CASSLGGPGTQYF. The CDR3 DNA sequence: TGTGCCAGCAGTTTGGGCGGGCCAGGGACCCAGTACTTC.

The chain is built from TRBV14 and TRBJ2-7, with D possibly being TRBD2 (6 bases). This CDR3 spans 13 amino acids. Trimming stripped 4 bases from V and 2 bases from J, with 9 bases between. Germline V lookup: CDR1 SGHDN, CDR2 FVKESK. The CDR3 region has the DNA TGTGCCAGCAGCCCGGGACTTACCTACGAGCAGTACTTC. Translation gives CASSPGLTYEQYF.

This chain uses TRBV27 with TRBJ2-7; maybe TRBD2 (5 bases). Trimming stripped 3 bases from V and 3 bases from J, with 9 bases between. The CDR3 sequence is 13 residues long. Germline V CDR1 and CDR2: MNHEY, SMNVEV (reference sequence). CDR3 coding DNA: TGTGCCAGCAGTTTCGCGGGCGACTACGAGCAGTACTTC. Translating gives CASSFAGDYEQYF.